This T cell receptor (beta chain) was captured in a study of graft-versus-host responses after intestinal transplantation (dated by TCRdb to 2020 to 2023). Regarding the complete study: Recipients received multivisceral, liver-intestinal, or isolated intestinal transplants. The cohort enrolled 20 to 30 intestinal transplant recipients including one retransplant, and 3 patients lacking pretransplant specimens were excluded. To identify alloreactive clones, pre-transplant mixed lymphocyte reaction products were sequenced and compared with unstimulated pre-transplant donor and recipient T cells. Bulk TCR-beta CDR3 sequencing was used to track graft-versus-host and host-versus-graft alloreactive T cell clones in the graft, circulation and bone marrow after intestinal transplantation. All recipients received anti-thymocyte globulin induction followed by maintenance tacrolimus and steroids for around three years. Instead of going to the commercial service, samples from a few later patients were sequenced in-house on an Illumina MiSeq and processed with MiXCR. A peak of at least 4% donor T cells among recipient peripheral blood mononuclear cells was the definition used for donor T cell macrochimerism.

According to the study, the label for this sample's time point signals: cells obtained before transplantation from donor or recipient. CD3+CD4+ and CD3+CD8+ populations were FACS-sorted from unstimulated pre-transplant donor and recipient cells taken from spleen or lymph nodes. Worth noting for this clone: Its target antigen remains unknown. No much larger clone is present one base from it, and per-base qualities are unavailable.

Library method: the immunoSEQ multiplex PCR assay. For most patients, genomic DNA was isolated with the Qiagen DNeasy Blood and Tissue Kit and shipped frozen to Adaptive Biotechnologies for TCR sequencing. For most patients, genomic DNA was subjected to high-throughput TCR-beta CDR3 sequencing by Adaptive Biotechnologies. Processing in the source paper ran as follows. Adaptive's ImmunoSEQ software was the source of the TCR sequencing data for 15 to 20 patients, while a few other patients were processed with MiXCR and VDJtools. To correct CD4 versus CD8 sorting errors, sequences present in both subsets at a frequency ratio below 5:1 were removed. CDR3 nucleotide sequences shared by donor and recipient were removed because the origin of these sequences could not be assigned. To be classed as alloreactive, a clone needed at least 2-fold expansion over unstimulated cells and a minimum CFSE-low frequency of 0.002% (template counts) or 0.001% (read counts). A clone was considered mappable if detected in the sequenced pre-transplant spleen, lymph node, or MLR CFSE-low populations of the donor or recipient. The cumulative frequency of alloreactive clones was calculated as a percentage of all sequences, weighted by copy number. Entries here come from immuneACCESS through TCRdb and include only in-frame sequences with V and J called. Some clones fail to appear in such tables; in the studies checked, an unresolved V gene covers under half of the shortfall, and the cause of the remainder is unknown. V and J calls and clone size are given by that table; D and trimming were obtained from the DNA. The sample table contains about 99,000 clones; only one count was recorded for about 90% of them. Around 0.96% of the sample rests with the top ten.

Study-wide conclusions, independent of this receptor: The relatively low number and heterogeneity of intestinal transplant patients limited the conclusions. GvH clones were detected in recipient bone marrow, and some appeared earlier in ileal mucosa or blood, consistent with an intestinal mucosal origin. Early after transplant, declines in HvG clones were associated with peak levels of circulating GvH clones. Patients with donor T cell macrochimerism had high GvH to HvG T cell clonal ratios in their allografts.

Inclusive of the bounding cysteine and phenylalanine, the CDR3 is 16 residues long. Only the CDR3 part of the read is kept: 48 bases, read in frame from the first base. CDR1 and CDR2, per the germline V gene, are SGHDT and YYEEEE. V is cut by 0 bases and J by 6 bases, and the space between the germline ends is 15 bases. The sample consisted of unstimulated CD4+ T cells sorted from spleen or lymph node cells, taken before intestinal transplant. This clonotype originated in a human donor who received an intestinal transplant. The V and J segments used are TRBV5-6 and TRBJ2-2; perhaps TRBD2 is the D gene, with 7 bases matching. The CDR3 amino acid sequence is: CASSLGPRGAPGELFF. The DNA reads as follows: TGTGCCAGCAGCTTGGGTCCCCGGGGGGCGCCCGGGGAGCTGTTTTTT.